The rows below give T cell receptor beta chains drawn from one sample of a study of cytomegalovirus exposure and HLA in healthy donors. Here immunoSEQ multiplex PCR was the method, and the copy in TCRdb shows in-frame clones only, minus some. The top ten clones hold about 32% of a sample with some 130,000 clones, 82% of them seen once. The source material was PBMCs. These receptors were obtained from a man aged 25-45 years in good health and CMV-seropositive. Both conserved end residues are part of each CDR3. D genes are given only for firm matches.

TGTGCCAGTAGTATAGGAGGGTTCAATGAGCAGTTCTTC | CASSIGGFNEQFF | TRBJ2-1 | . | TRBV19
TGTGCCAGCAGCGTAGCTACCAACTATGGCTACACCTTC | CASSVATNYGYTF | TRBJ1-2 | . | TRBV9
TGTGCCAGCAGCTTACGGACTAGCGGGAGGTCTACAGATACGCAGTATTTT | CASSLRTSGRSTDTQYF | TRBJ2-3 | TRBD2 | TRBV2
TGTGCCAGCAGCTTAGAACTAGCGGGAGAACATGAGCAGTTCTTC | CASSLELAGEHEQFF | TRBJ2-1 | TRBD2 | TRBV7-8
TGTGCCAGCAGTTACCGGACAGGGGGTCAAGAGACCCAGTACTTC | CASSYRTGGQETQYF | TRBJ2-5 | TRBD1 | TRBV6-5
TGTGCCAGCAGCTTTGGGTCGGGGGGTGAGACCCAGTACTTC | CASSFGSGGETQYF | TRBJ2-5 | TRBD2 | TRBV5-6
TGTGCCAGCAGTTTAAGAGCTGGACACATCTCCTACGAGCAGTACTTC | CASSLRAGHISYEQYF | TRBJ2-7 | . | TRBV27
TGTGCCAGCAGTCTTGAAGCGGTGAGGAGACATGAGCAGTTCTTC | CASSLEAVRRHEQFF | TRBJ2-1 | . | TRBV27
TGTGCCAGCAGTTACTCGTTCCAGGGCCCATTCTACACCTTC | CASSYSFQGPFYTF | TRBJ1-2 | . | TRBV6-5
TGTGCCAGCAGTGACTCCGACAGGGCTCAAAAACTGTTTTTT | CASSDSDRAQKLFF | TRBJ1-4 | TRBD1 | TRBV25-1
TGTGCCATCAGTGACCCGGGACAGGGTGTCTACGAGCAGTACTTC | CAISDPGQGVYEQYF | TRBJ2-7 | TRBD1 | TRBV10-3
TGTGCCACCAGCAGAGGACCAGGGGAGACCCAGTACTTC | CATSRGPGETQYF | TRBJ2-5 | . | TRBV15
TGTGCCAGCAGCTCTTCCAGACTAGCGGGAAAGCAGTACTTC | CASSSSRLAGKQYF | TRBJ2-7 | TRBD2 | TRBV5-6
TGTGCCAGCTCACCGACAGGGGAGCGCGTCTACGAGCAGTACTTC | CASSPTGERVYEQYF | TRBJ2-7 | TRBD1 | TRBV18
TGTGCCAGCAGTCAGACTAGCGGGAGGGCCGGGTTCTTC | CASSQTSGRAGFF | TRBJ2-1 | TRBD2 | TRBV6-5
TGTGCCAGCTCAGAGCGGGAAAGCACAGATACGCAGTATTTT | CASSERESTDTQYF | TRBJ2-3 | TRBD2 | TRBV18
TGTGCCAGCAGCCCCGCCTCGACAGGGTATGAGCAGTTCTTC | CASSPASTGYEQFF | TRBJ2-1 | TRBD1 | TRBV27